This T cell receptor beta chain was profiled in a study of T-cell reconstitution after alpha-beta-depleted transplantation in children. It was with unique molecular identifiers that the TCRbeta library was prepared. Each CDR3 protein is one row after TCRdb ran MiXCR on the PCR reads. The table has about 580,000 distinct CDR3 sequences, more than 20% seen once. The ends were cut back, 6 bases at V and 5 bases at J, with 21 bases in the middle. CDR1 is MNHEY and CDR2 is SVGAGI in the germline V gene. This CDR3 contains 16 residues. The sample consisted of PBMCs, mostly from graft donor cells, taken 360 days after TCRalphabeta/CD19-depleted stem cell transplant. The clonotype comes from a boy in the first two years of life who had a stem cell transplant for acute myeloid leukemia, so the T cells may come from the graft donor. V gene TRBV6-5 combines with J gene TRBJ2-3; D gene ambiguous. CDR3 sequence (DNA): TGTGCCAGCAGCTCCTCGGACCTCGCCAGTGGAGATACGCAGTATTTT. Its protein product is CASSSSDLASGDTQYF.